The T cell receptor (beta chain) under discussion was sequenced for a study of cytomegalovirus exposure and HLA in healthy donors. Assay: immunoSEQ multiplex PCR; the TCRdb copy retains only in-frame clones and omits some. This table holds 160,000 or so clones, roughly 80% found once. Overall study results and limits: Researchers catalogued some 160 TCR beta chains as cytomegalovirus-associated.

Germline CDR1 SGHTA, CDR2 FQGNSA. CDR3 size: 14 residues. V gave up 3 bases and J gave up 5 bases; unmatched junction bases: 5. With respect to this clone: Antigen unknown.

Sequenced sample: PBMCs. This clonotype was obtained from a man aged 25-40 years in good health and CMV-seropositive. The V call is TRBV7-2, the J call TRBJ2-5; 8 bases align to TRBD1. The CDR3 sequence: CASSFRRQGETQYF. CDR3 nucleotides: TGTGCCAGCAGCTTCCGAAGACAGGGGGAGACCCAGTACTTC.